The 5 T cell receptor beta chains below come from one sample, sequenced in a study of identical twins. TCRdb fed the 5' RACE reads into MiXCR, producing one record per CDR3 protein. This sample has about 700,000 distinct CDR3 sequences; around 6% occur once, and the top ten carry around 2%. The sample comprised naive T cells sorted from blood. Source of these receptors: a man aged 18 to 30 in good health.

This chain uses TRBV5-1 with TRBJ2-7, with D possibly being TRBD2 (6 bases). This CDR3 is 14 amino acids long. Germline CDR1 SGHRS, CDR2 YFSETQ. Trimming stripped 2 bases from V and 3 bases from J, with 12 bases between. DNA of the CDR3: TGCGCCAGCAGCTTAAGTCTAGCGAACTACGAGCAGTACTTC. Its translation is CASSLSLANYEQYF.

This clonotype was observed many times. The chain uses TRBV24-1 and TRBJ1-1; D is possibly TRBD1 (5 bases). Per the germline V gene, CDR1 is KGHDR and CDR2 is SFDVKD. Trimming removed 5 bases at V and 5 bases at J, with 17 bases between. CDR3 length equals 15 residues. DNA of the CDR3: TGTGCCACCAGTGGGCCAGGGATCGGTGGTACTGAAGCTTTCTTT. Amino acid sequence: CATSGPGIGGTEAFF.

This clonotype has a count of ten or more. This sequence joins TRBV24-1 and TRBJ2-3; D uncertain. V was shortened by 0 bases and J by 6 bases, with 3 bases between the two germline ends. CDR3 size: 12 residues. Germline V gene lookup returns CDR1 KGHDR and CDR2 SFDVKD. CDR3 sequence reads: CATSDLGDTQYF. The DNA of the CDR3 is TGTGCCACCAGTGATTTGGGGGATACGCAGTATTTT.

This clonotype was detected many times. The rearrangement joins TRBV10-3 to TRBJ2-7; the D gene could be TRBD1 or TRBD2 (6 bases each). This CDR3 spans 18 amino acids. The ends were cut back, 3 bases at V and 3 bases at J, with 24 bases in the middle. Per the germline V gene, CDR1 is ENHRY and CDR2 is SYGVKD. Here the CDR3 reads CAISESGVQRVTNYEQYF. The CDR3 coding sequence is TGTGCCATCAGTGAATCAGGGGTGCAGCGGGTCACCAACTACGAGCAGTACTTC.

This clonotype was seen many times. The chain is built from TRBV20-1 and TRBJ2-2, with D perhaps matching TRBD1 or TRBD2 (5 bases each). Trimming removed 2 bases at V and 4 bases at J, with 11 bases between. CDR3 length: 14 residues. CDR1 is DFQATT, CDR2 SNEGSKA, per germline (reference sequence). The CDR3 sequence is CSARPGAFTGELFF. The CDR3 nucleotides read TGCAGTGCTAGACCCGGGGCCTTCACCGGGGAGCTGTTTTTT.